This paragraph reports one T cell receptor (beta chain). Its target is not known. These donors, healthy bone marrow donors, were studied. The study ran its PCR with 60 Vbeta and 13 Jbeta primers. Original processing methods: Among the unique TCR beta chains that a later analysis counted, about 85 million in all, 10 million to 13 million were shared. The assay was immunoSEQ multiplex PCR, and TCRdb's table has in-frame clones only and misses some. That table gives V, J and clone size, and the DNA gave D and trimming. The profile covers under 300,000 clones, with just over 70% appearing a single time and 2% to 2.5% taken by the ten largest. The CDR3 spans 15 residues. The V gene lost 4 bases and the J gene lost 7 bases, with 17 bases spanning the gap. Germline CDR1 and CDR2: MNHNS and SASEGT. This sample is drawn from a study of cytomegalovirus exposure and HLA in healthy donors. Regarding the study as a whole: Some segments of the V type, notably TRBV6-2 and TRBV6-3, were excluded as indistinguishable. Earlier findings revealed that most TCR beta V segments proved productive either about 87% or about 30% of the time.

The clonotype comes from a female donor in good health and CMV-seronegative. The source material was PBMCs. V gene TRBV6-1 combines with J gene TRBJ2-1; TRBD1 is a possible D gene (5 bases). The CDR3 spells CASSVPLRRANEQFF. The CDR3 region has the DNA TGTGCCAGCAGTGTCCCCCTCCGCAGGGCTAATGAGCAGTTCTTC.